This T cell receptor (beta chain) was sequenced during a study of CD8 T cells in Susac syndrome. General study findings and limits: The study's TCR sequencing and HLA analysis covered a relatively small number of individuals, and the study acknowledged this.

Per germline, CDR1 MDHEN and CDR2 SYDVKM. Trimming took 6 bases from V and 2 from J; bases not matched to a gene: 8. The CDR3 is 15 amino acids. CD8+ and CD4+ T cells from blood underwent TCR beta sequencing. Negative isolation was used for CD8+ and CD4+ T cells, and FACS enrichment was applied to TEMRA cells. RNA amounts of about 0.5 to 1 ug underwent reverse transcription with random hexamers. An immunoSEQ multiplex PCR amplified TCR beta CDR3 over 54 Vbeta and 13 Jbeta. Each CDR3 protein is one row after TCRdb ran MiXCR on the immunoSEQ multiplex PCR reads. The repertoire holds some 300,000 distinct CDR3 sequences, with about 85% as singletons. On this clonotype itself: Antigen specificity is unknown.

The clonotype was recovered from a human donor with multiple sclerosis. The source material was CD8+ T cells from PBMCs. This rearrangement joins TRBV28 to TRBJ2-7; TRBD1 matches 9 bases. CDR3: CASRLTGGRPYEQYF. The CDR3 DNA is TGTGCCAGCAGGCTAACAGGGGGCAGACCCTACGAGCAGTACTTC.